This T cell receptor (beta chain) was documented in a study of T cell clonotyping in hematopoietic cell transplantation. This clone was observed a single time. Its antigen is unknown. TCRdb's copy holds only in-frame clones and misses some; the assay was immunoSEQ multiplex PCR. This table has about 29,000 clones, roughly 92% appearing once. The V segment lost 1 base and the J segment 6 bases; nucleotides outside the gene matches: 4. CDR3 length: 14 residues. Germline CDR1 is MGHDK and CDR2 is SYGVNS. General study points: Higher Inverse Simpson Index values in graft donor and pretransplant recipient predicted broader posttransplant TCR diversity.

The specimen comprised PBMCs, sampled 100 days after allogeneic stem cell transplant. The sequence came from a female patient aged 50-65 years who had an allogeneic stem cell transplant from a related donor, so the T cells may come from the graft donor. Some clones in this sample may be carry-over from other donors' samples. This chain connects TRBV25-1 to TRBJ1-2, with 8 bases identical to TRBD1. CDR3 region: CASSESGGADGYTF. The DNA for the CDR3 is TGTGCCAGCAGTGAATCAGGGGGCGCGGATGGCTACACCTTC.